Sequencing of this TCR beta chain was carried out in a study of blood T cell repertoires in COVID-19. Study-wide context: Specimens from acute and convalescent COVID-19 originated in the United States, Italy and Spain. PBMCs, B-cell-depleted T cells, or T cells provided the cDNA or gDNA that made up the material.

Authors' analysis steps: Counts of nucleated cells, estimated from reference gene primer amplification, were obtained. Profiling relied on immunoSEQ multiplex PCR, and the TCRdb table lists in-frame clones only, not all of them. V and J calls and clone size come straight from that table; D and trimming were deduced from the DNA. The table shows about 200,000 clones, with 85% to 90% occurring only once. Germline CDR1 LNHDA, CDR2 SQIVND (reference sequence). The CDR3 has 15 residues. Trimming removed 5 bases at V and 4 bases at J, with 17 bases between. The source material was peripheral blood. This receptor was obtained from a man between 60 and 70 years old who had recovered from COVID-19. The chain uses TRBV19 and TRBJ1-1, with D perhaps TRBD1 (6 bases). The CDR3 DNA reads as TGTGCCAGTAGTGTCGGGGGGCTGGGCGGCACTGAAGCTTTCTTT. Translated: CASSVGGLGGTEAFF.